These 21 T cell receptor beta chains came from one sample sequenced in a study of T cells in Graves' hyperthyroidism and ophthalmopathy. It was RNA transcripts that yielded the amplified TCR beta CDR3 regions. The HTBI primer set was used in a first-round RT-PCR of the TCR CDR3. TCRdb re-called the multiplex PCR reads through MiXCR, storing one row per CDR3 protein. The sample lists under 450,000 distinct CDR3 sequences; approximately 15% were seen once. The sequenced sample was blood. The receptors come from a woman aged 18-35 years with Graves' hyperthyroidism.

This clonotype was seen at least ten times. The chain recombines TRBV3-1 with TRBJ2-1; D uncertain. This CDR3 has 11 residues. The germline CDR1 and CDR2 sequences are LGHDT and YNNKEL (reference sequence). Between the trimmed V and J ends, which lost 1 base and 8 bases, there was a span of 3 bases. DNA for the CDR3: TGTGCCAGCAGCCAAGCCCATGAGCAGTTCTTC. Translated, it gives CASSQAHEQFF.

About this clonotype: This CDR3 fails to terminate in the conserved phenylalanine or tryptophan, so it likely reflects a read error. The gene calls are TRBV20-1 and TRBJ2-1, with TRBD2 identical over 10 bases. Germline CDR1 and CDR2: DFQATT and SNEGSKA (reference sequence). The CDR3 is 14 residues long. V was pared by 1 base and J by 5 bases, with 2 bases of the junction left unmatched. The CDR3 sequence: CSARAGTSDNEQFS. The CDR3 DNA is TGCAGTGCTAGAGCCGGGACTAGCGACAATGAGCAGTTCTCC.

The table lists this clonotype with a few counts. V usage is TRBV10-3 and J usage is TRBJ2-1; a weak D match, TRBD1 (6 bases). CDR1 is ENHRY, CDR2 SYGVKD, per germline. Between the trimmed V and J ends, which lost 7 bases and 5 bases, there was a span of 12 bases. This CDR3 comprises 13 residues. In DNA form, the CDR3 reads TGTGCCATCACGGACAGTAGGAACAATGAGCAGTTCTTC. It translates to CAITDSRNNEQFF.

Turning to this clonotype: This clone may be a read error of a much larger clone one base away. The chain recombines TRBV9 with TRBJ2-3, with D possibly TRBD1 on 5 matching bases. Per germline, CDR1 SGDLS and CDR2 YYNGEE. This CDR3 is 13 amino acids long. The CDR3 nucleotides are TGTACCAGCAGGCGGACAAGCACAGATACGCAGTATTTT. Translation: CTSRRTSTDTQYF.

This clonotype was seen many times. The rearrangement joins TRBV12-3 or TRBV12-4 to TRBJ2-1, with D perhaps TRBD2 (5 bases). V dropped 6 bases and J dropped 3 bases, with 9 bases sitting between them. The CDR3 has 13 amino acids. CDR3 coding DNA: TGTGCCAGCAGCTCTACTAGCTACAATGAGCAGTTCTTC. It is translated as CASSSTSYNEQFF.

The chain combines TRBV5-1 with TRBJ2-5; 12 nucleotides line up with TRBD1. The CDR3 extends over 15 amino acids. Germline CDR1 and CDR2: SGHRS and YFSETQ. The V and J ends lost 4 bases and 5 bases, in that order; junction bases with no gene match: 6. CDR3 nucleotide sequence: TGCGCCAGCAGCGGGGACAGGGGGCCGGGGGAGACCCAGTACTTC. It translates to CASSGDRGPGETQYF.

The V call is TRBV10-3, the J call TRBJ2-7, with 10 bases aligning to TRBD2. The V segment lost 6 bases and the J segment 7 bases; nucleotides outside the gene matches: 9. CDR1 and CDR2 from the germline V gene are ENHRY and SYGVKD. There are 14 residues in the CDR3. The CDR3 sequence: CAISRLAGDEEQYF. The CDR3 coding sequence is TGTGCCATCAGCCGACTAGCGGGTGACGAGGAGCAGTACTTC.

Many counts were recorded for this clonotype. CDR3 loop: CSALGGAGITDTQYF. The CDR3 DNA reads as TGCAGTGCCCTAGGTGGAGCGGGTATCACAGATACGCAGTATTTT. The chain links TRBV20-1 to TRBJ2-3, with a tentative D call TRBD2 (6 bases). This CDR3 is built from 15 residues. V lost 6 bases and J lost 2, with 18 bases in between. The germline V gene has CDR1 DFQATT and CDR2 SNEGSKA (reference sequence).

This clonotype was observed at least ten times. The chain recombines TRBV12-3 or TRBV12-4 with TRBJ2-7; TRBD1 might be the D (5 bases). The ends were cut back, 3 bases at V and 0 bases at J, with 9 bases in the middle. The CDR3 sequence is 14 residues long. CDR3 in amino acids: CASSFNRFSYEQYF. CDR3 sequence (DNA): TGTGCCAGCAGTTTTAACAGGTTCTCCTACGAGCAGTACTTC.

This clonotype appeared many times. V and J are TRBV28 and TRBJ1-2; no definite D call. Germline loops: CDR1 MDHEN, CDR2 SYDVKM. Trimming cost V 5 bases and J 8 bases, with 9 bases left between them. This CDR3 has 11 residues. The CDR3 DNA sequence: TGTGCCAGCAGTAGGATTAAAGGCTACACCTTC. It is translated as CASSRIKGYTF.

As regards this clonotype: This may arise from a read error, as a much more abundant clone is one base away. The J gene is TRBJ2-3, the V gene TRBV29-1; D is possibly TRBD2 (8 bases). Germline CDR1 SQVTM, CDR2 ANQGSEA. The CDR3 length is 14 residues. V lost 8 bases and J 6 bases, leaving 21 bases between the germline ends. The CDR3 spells CSPRLALRGDTQYF. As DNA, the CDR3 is TGCAGCCCCCGACTAGCGCTCAGGGGGGATACGCAGTATTTT.

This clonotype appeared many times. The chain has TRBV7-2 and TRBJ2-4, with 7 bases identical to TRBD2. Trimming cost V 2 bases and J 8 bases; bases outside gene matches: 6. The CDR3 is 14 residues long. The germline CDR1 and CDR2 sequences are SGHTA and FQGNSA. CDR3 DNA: TGTGCCAGCAGCTTACGGGGAGGGGTGGACATTCAGTACTTC. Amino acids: CASSLRGGVDIQYF.

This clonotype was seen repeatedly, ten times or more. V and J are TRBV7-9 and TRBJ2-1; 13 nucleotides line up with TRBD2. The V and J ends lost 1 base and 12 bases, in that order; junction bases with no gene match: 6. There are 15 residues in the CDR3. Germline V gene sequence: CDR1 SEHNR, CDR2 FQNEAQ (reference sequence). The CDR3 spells CASSLGLAGGIGQFF. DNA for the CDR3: TGTGCCAGCAGCTTAGGACTAGCGGGGGGCATAGGGCAGTTCTTC.

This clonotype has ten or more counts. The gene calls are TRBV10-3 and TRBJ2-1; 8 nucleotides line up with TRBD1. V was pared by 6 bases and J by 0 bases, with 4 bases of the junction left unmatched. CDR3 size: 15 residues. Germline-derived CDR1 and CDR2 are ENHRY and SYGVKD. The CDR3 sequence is CAIRGDRSSYNEQFF. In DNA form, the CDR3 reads TGTGCCATCAGAGGGGACAGGAGCTCCTACAATGAGCAGTTCTTC.

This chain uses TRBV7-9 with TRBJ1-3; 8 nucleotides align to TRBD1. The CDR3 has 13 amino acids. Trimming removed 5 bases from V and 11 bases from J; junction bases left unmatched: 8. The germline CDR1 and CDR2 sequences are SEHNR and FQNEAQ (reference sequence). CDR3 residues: CASSPRTGPSIYF. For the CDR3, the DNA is TGTGCCAGCAGCCCCCGGACAGGGCCCTCCATATATTTT.

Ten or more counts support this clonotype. The CDR3 protein is CASSPGTEKETQYF. CDR3 nucleotides: TGTGCCAGCAGTCCCGGGACAGAGAAAGAGACCCAGTACTTC. The V and J genes are TRBV12-3 or TRBV12-4 and TRBJ2-5; 7 nucleotides align to TRBD1. The trim removed 5 bases at V and 3 bases at J, leaving 6 bases unmatched. The CDR3 has 14 residues.

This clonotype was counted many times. In DNA form, the CDR3 reads TGTGCCAGCAGCACTAGGTGGGATTCCGAGCAGTACTTC. This translates into CASSTRWDSEQYF. The chain couples TRBV9 to TRBJ2-7; a possible D gene is TRBD2 (5 bases). The V gene lost 4 bases and the J gene lost 6 bases, with 14 bases spanning the gap. Germline loops: CDR1 SGDLS, CDR2 YYNGEE. The CDR3 covers 13 residues.

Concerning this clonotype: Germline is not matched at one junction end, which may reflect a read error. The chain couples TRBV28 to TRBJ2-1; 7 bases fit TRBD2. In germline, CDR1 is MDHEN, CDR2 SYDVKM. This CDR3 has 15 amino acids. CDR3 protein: CASRTAGLSYNEQSF. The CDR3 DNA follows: TGTGCCAGCAGGACAGCGGGACTCTCCTACAATGAGCAGTCCTTC.

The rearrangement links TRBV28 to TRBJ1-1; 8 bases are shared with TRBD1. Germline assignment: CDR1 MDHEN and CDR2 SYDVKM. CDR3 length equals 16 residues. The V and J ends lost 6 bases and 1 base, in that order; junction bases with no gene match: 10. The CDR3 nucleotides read TGTGCCAGCAGACCCCCGACAGGGGACTCGAACACTGAAGCTTTCTTT. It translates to CASRPPTGDSNTEAFF.

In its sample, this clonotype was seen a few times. CDR3 residues: CASSRVWDSGNTIYF. In DNA form, the CDR3 reads TGTGCCAGCAGCCGCGTTTGGGACTCTGGAAACACCATATATTTT. This chain connects TRBV14 to TRBJ1-3; the D is unclear. Germline CDR1 and CDR2: SGHDN and FVKESK. V was trimmed by 4 bases and J by 0 bases, leaving 10 bases between them. CDR3 length: 15 residues.

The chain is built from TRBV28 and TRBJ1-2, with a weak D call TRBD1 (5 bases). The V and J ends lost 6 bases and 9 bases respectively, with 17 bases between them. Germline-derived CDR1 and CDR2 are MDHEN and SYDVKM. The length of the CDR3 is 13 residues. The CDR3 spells CASSLGVLLRYTF. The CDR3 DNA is TGTGCCAGCAGCTTAGGGGTACTCCTTCGCTACACCTTC.